Below are 3 T cell receptor beta chains sequenced from a single sample in a study of T cell changes during pregnancy in multiple sclerosis (dated 2019 in TCRdb). The library was generated by the immunoSEQ multiplex PCR assay. Not all clones reach the TCRdb copy of this immuneACCESS table, which keeps in-frame sequences only. Checked studies attribute under half of the gap to unresolved V genes and leave the rest unexplained. This sample holds about 110,000 clones; roughly nine tenths were observed only once. The ten biggest clones cover roughly 1.6% of the sample. The sequencing here drew on peripheral blood, taken before pregnancy. All receptors derive from a female donor with multiple sclerosis, enrolled in a pregnancy study.

This chain joins TRBV7-8 and TRBJ2-3; 12 bases line up with TRBD2. The ends lost 5 bases at V and 4 bases at J; junction bases unmatched: 7. This CDR3 is built from 16 residues. CDR1 and CDR2 from the germline V gene are SGHVS and FQNEAQ. This chain's CDR3 is CASSPGLAGSSDTQYF. CDR3 DNA sequence: TGTGCCAGCAGCCCAGGACTAGCGGGATCGTCAGATACGCAGTATTTT.

The genes are TRBV12-2 and TRBJ2-1; the listed D gene, TRBD2, was not tested against the DNA. TRBV12-2 is given as a pseudogene. There are 9 residues in the CDR3. For the CDR3, the DNA is TGTGCAAGTCGCTTAAAGAGGTTCTTC. Protein sequence: CASRLKRFF.

This clone was counted a few times. This sequence joins TRBV10-2 and TRBJ1-5, with D unclear. Trimming took 8 bases from V and 3 from J, leaving 17 bases between them. This CDR3 region has 15 residues. The V gene's germline CDR1 is WSHSY and CDR2 SAAADI. The CDR3 DNA reads as TGCGCCAGCCAGCCAGTATTGACTGTCAATCAGCCCCAGCATTTT. Translated: CASQPVLTVNQPQHF.